A selection of T cell receptor beta chains follows, all from one sample in a study of blood T cell repertoires in COVID-19. The method was immunoSEQ multiplex PCR; TCRdb's version includes in-frame clones alone and lacks a portion of them. The data contain around 290,000 clones, 75% to 95% of them singletons. Sequences were obtained from PBMCs or T cells enriched from blood (not recorded which). Receptors originate from a woman in her twenties or thirties who had recovered from COVID-19. Each CDR3 is given with its conserved first and last residue. The D gene is left open where the match is weak. The size entry is marked missing in some rows and otherwise reads once, few, many or a size class.

>TRBD2|TRBJ2-1|TRBV28|once
TGTGCCAGCGGAGGGACTAGCGGGAAGAGGGGACACAATGAGCAGTTCTTC
CASGGTSGKRGHNEQFF
>TRBD2|TRBJ2-1|TRBV7-8|-
TGTGCCAGCAGCTTAGCTAGCGGGAGGGCGAATGAGCAGTTCTTC
CASSLASGRANEQFF
>-|TRBJ1-1|TRBV10-3|few
TGTGCCATCAGCCAGTTGGACACTGAAGCTTTCTTT
CAISQLDTEAFF
>TRBD1|TRBJ1-2|TRBV14|-
TGTGCCAGCAGCCACGGGACAGGGATGGCAGTAGGCTTC
CASSHGTGMAVGF
>TRBD1|TRBJ1-2|TRBV7-9|-
TGTGCCAGCAGCTTAACCCCCGGACAGGGGAGATTTGGCTACACCTTC
CASSLTPGQGRFGYTF
>-|TRBJ2-3|TRBV6-2/TRBV6-3|-
TGTGCCAGCAGTTTTTCGGTTTCAGATACGCAGTATTTT
CASSFSVSDTQYF
>TRBD1|TRBJ2-7|TRBV3-1/TRBV3-2|-
TGTGCCAGCAGCCACCTCCCGGGACAGGGGTCGTACGAGCAGTACTTC
CASSHLPGQGSYEQYF
>TRBD2|TRBJ2-1|TRBV24-1|-
TGTGCCACCAGTGACCCACCCGCGGTAGCGGGGGGGAGCTCCTACAATGAGCAGTTCTTC
CATSDPPAVAGGSSYNEQFF
>-|TRBJ1-2|TRBV12-3/TRBV12-4|once
TGTGCCAGCACCCCAATAACAGACTATGGCTACACCTTC
CASTPITDYGYTF
>-|TRBJ1-1|TRBV7-8|-
TGTGCCAGCATAGCCCCGAACACTGAAGCTTTCTTT
CASIAPNTEAFF
>TRBD2|TRBJ2-3|TRBV7-2|-
TGTGCCAGCAGCGGACTAGCGGGAGCGTCTAGCACAGATACGCAGTATTTT
CASSGLAGASSTDTQYF
>-|TRBJ2-7|TRBV5-5|-
TGTGCCAGCAGTCGGGACTTTTACGAGCAGTACTTC
CASSRDFYEQYF
>TRBD2|TRBJ2-7|TRBV7-9|-
TGTGCCAGCAACCCTAGCGGGGGGGACTACGAGCAGTACTTC
CASNPSGGDYEQYF
>TRBD2|TRBJ2-1|TRBV27|-
TGTGCCAGCAGTTTATCAGCTAGCGGGAGCAATGAGCAGTTCTTC
CASSLSASGSNEQFF
>TRBD2|TRBJ2-3|TRBV11-2|-
TGTGCCAGCAGCTTAGATCTTAGGCTAGCGGGTACGCAGTATTTT
CASSLDLRLAGTQYF
>TRBD1|TRBJ2-7|TRBV24-1|-
TGTGCCACCAGTGATCCGGGACAGGGTTTATACGAGCAGTACTTC
CATSDPGQGLYEQYF
>-|TRBJ2-7|TRBV4-1|-
TGCGCCAGCAGCCAAACCCAGGGGTTCTACGAGCAGTACTTC
CASSQTQGFYEQYF
>-|TRBJ2-5|TRBV12-5|-
TGTGCTAGTGGTTTGGTAAAGAAAGCGGAAGAAACAGAGACCCAGTACTTC
CASGLVKKAEETETQYF
>-|TRBJ1-1|TRBV19|-
TGTGCCAGTAGTATAGGGGCAACTGAAGCTTTCTTT
CASSIGATEAFF
>TRBD1|TRBJ2-3|TRBV2|-
TGTGCCAGCAGTGTTAGACAGGGTGGTGACGAGACAGATACGCAGTATTTT
CASSVRQGGDETDTQYF
>TRBD1|TRBJ2-7|TRBV9|-
TGTGCCAGCAGCCTAGGGACAGGTTCCCCCTACGAGCAGTACTTC
CASSLGTGSPYEQYF
>TRBD1|TRBJ1-2|TRBV4-2|-
TGTGCCAGCAGCCAAGATCGACAGGGGGCGCCCTATGGCTACACCTTC
CASSQDRQGAPYGYTF
>TRBD1|TRBJ1-2|TRBV7-9|-
TGTGCCAGCAGCTTAAAAAGGACAGGGACGGGGACAGGCTACACCTTC
CASSLKRTGTGTGYTF
>-|TRBJ2-3|TRBV19|few
TGTGCCAGTAGTATAGAGAGGGGCACAGATACGCAGTATTTT
CASSIERGTDTQYF
>-|TRBJ1-2|TRBV7-2|-
TGTGCCAGCAACCAGGGGTTGGGCTATGGCTACACCTTC
CASNQGLGYGYTF
>TRBD1|TRBJ2-5|TRBV28|-
TGTGCCAGCCATAGGGACAGGGGGAGGTGGGAGACCCAGTACTTC
CASHRDRGRWETQYF
>-|TRBJ2-7|TRBV27|-
TGTGCCAGCAGTTTAACCGTAAACAGGGCTAGGAAGTACTTC
CASSLTVNRARKYF
>-|TRBJ2-1|TRBV7-2|-
TGTGCCAGCAGCTTTGGGCGGGATAGCATCGGTGAGCAGTTCTTC
CASSFGRDSIGEQFF
>TRBD1|TRBJ1-4|TRBV5-1|-
TGCGCCAGCAGCTATCAGGGGGCAAATGAAAAACTGTTTTTT
CASSYQGANEKLFF
>-|TRBJ2-2|TRBV29-1|-
TGCAGCGTTGTCAGGGAAAGCGCCGGGGAGCTGTTTTTT
CSVVRESAGELFF
>-|TRBJ1-6|TRBV7-9|few
TGTGCCAGCAGCCTGACAGCTCATAATTCACCCCTCCACTTT
CASSLTAHNSPLHF
>TRBD1|TRBJ2-2|TRBV2|-
TGTGCCAGCAGCTTCGGGACAGCGAACACCGGGGAGCTGTTTTTT
CASSFGTANTGELFF
>-|TRBJ1-6|TRBV30|-
TGTGCCTGGACCAGGGGTCCCTATAATTCACCCCTCCACTTT
CAWTRGPYNSPLHF
>TRBD1|TRBJ1-5|TRBV5-1|-
TGCGCCAGCAGCTTGCTACCGGGACAGGGGACCGCCCAATTAAATCAGCCCCAGCATTTT
CASSLLPGQGTAQLNQPQHF
>-|TRBJ2-7|TRBV20-1|-
TGCAGTGCTATCAGGGGCGAGCAGTACTTC
CSAIRGEQYF
>-|TRBJ2-7|TRBV7-9|-
TGTGCCAGCAGCTTAGGTACGGGGACTCTTGAGGGGGAGCAGTACTTC
CASSLGTGTLEGEQYF
>-|TRBJ1-4|TRBV27|-
TGTGCCAGCAGACCCGGGAGTACTAATGAAAAACTGTTTTTT
CASRPGSTNEKLFF
>TRBD2|TRBJ2-2|TRBV11-1|-
TGTGCCAGCGGCCTAGCGGGAGTGGTCACCGGGGAGCTGTTTTTT
CASGLAGVVTGELFF
>-|TRBJ2-1|TRBV5-1|-
TGCGCCAGCAGCAAAACCGGGACTCCTTTAAGCAATGAGCAGTTCTTC
CASSKTGTPLSNEQFF
>-|TRBJ2-7|TRBV25-1|-
TGTGCCAGCAGTACGTATGAAGGGGTAACCTACGAGCAGTACTTC
CASSTYEGVTYEQYF
>-|TRBJ1-1|TRBV9|-
TGTGCCAGCAGCCCACATTATAGGGGTCCGAACACTGAAGCTTTCTTT
CASSPHYRGPNTEAFF
>TRBD1|TRBJ2-7|TRBV4-3|-
TGCGCCAGCAGCCAAGATAGAGGACAGGGATCCTACGAGCAGTACTTC
CASSQDRGQGSYEQYF
>-|TRBJ1-3|TRBV10-3|-
TGTGCCATCCACGCCCCCCAAGAGAGCTCTGGAAACACCATATATTTT
CAIHAPQESSGNTIYF
>TRBD2|TRBJ2-5|TRBV7-8|-
TGTGCCAGCAGCTTAGAAGGGCTAGCGGTGTACCAAGAGACCCAGTACTTC
CASSLEGLAVYQETQYF
>TRBD1|TRBJ2-2|TRBV27|-
TGTGCCAGCAGTAACACAGGGGTCCGCGGGCACACCGGGGAGCTGTTTTTT
CASSNTGVRGHTGELFF
>-|TRBJ2-3|TRBV27|-
TGTGCCAGCAGTTTATCGTCTTCCACAGATACGCAGTATTTT
CASSLSSSTDTQYF
>TRBD1|TRBJ1-4|TRBV7-9|-
TGTGCCAGCAGCCGTGGGACAGGGGCGCGCGAAAAACTGTTTTTT
CASSRGTGAREKLFF
>TRBD1|TRBJ2-1|TRBV9|-
TGTGCCAGCAGCGTGGCCGGGACAGGGTCTTACAATGAGCAGTTCTTC
CASSVAGTGSYNEQFF
>TRBD1|TRBJ2-3|TRBV29-1|-
TGCAGCGTTGATCGACAGGGGGCGTCAGATACGCAGTATTTT
CSVDRQGASDTQYF
>TRBD2|TRBJ2-1|TRBV28|-
TGTGCCAGCAGTACCGCGACTAGCGGGAGGCTCAATGAGCAGTTCTTC
CASSTATSGRLNEQFF
>TRBD2|TRBJ2-3|TRBV9|once
TGTGCCAGCAGCCCAGGACTAGCGGCAATAACCGTCATTCCAGATACGCAGTATTTT
CASSPGLAAITVIPDTQYF
>TRBD1|TRBJ2-5|TRBV28|-
TGTGCCAGCAGTTTACCTCCCGACAGGGCCCAAGAGACCCAGTACTTC
CASSLPPDRAQETQYF
>TRBD2|TRBJ2-7|TRBV28|-
TGTGCCAGCGGAAGGGGAGGGGCCGAGCAGTACTTC
CASGRGGAEQYF
>TRBD2|TRBJ2-2|TRBV7-9|-
TGTGCCAGCAGCTTAGACGGGAGGGAGACCGGGGAGCTGTTTTTT
CASSLDGRETGELFF
>-|TRBJ2-7|TRBV5-6|-
TGTGCCAGCAGCTTTATACTTTCCTTCTACGAGCAGTACTTC
CASSFILSFYEQYF